This T cell receptor (beta chain) was sequenced during a study of monozygotic twins with inflammatory bowel disease. The CDR3 loop spans 15 amino acids. The germline gives CDR1 MNHEY, CDR2 SVGAGI. TCRdb re-called the 5' RACE reads, yielding one record per CDR3 amino acid sequence without DNA. Recorded for this sample: some 190,000 distinct CDR3 sequences. The chain employs TRBV6-5 and TRBJ1-1; the D call from TCRdb, TRBD1, cannot be confirmed without DNA. This TCR was sampled from a human donor with ulcerative colitis or Crohn's disease, or a healthy co-twin of an affected twin (not recorded which). The source material was blood. The CDR3 region is CASSYGGTVNTEAFF.